This TCR beta chain was identified during a study of cytomegalovirus exposure and HLA in healthy donors. Study results and limitations: With later analysis, a missense DCLRE1C variant became linked to TCR beta V- and J-gene trimming. Available immune exposure information covered CMV serostatus only. The authors confirmed in vitro that a few CMV-associated chains were specific for CMV antigens. Rare sequences made up most TCRs, while some public TCRs were found in many donors.

With 60 Vbeta and 13 Jbeta primers, the PCR was carried out. Only in-frame clones appear in the TCRdb table, and some are missing; sequencing was by immunoSEQ multiplex PCR. The top ten clones hold roughly 6.3% of a sample with about 130,000 clones, about 73% of them seen once. Points on this clone: Its antigen is undetermined.

The CDR3 spans 12 residues. CDR1 and CDR2 (germline): SGHRS, YFSETQ. V was shortened by 7 bases and J by 6 bases, with 10 bases between the two germline ends. The sequence was collected from a woman in her forties or fifties in good health and CMV-seropositive. Specimen: PBMCs. V is TRBV5-1 and J is TRBJ2-2, with D possibly TRBD1 on 6 matching bases. The CDR3 here is CASHEGAGELFF. In DNA, the CDR3 is TGCGCCAGCCATGAGGGGGCCGGGGAGCTGTTTTTT.